This TCR beta chain originates from a study of blood T cell repertoires in COVID-19. About the research overall: COVID-19 samples, acute and convalescent, were from the United States, Italy and Spain. Sources were T cells, B-cell-depleted T cells, or PBMCs; the material itself was cDNA or gDNA.

Only a few counts were recorded for this clone. Germline CDR1 is MDHEN and CDR2 is SYDVKM. The CDR3 is 12 residues long. Trimming took off 7 bases at V and 0 bases at J, with 7 bases between the two ends. Per the study methods: Reference gene primer amplification in the assay estimated nucleated cell counts. Produced via immunoSEQ multiplex PCR; TCRdb's table is partial and in-frame only. From that table come the V and J calls and clone size; the DNA was used to work out D and trimming. The sample records some 120,000 clones, about four fifths being singletons. The clonotype comes from a woman aged 25 to 39 who had recovered from COVID-19. The source material was peripheral blood. The V gene is TRBV28, the J gene TRBJ2-7; no definite D call. The CDR3 DNA follows: TGTGCCAGCAAATCGGTCTCCTACGAGCAGTACTTC. This translates into CASKSVSYEQYF. The variable domain in full, completed from reference TRBV28 and TRBJ2-7, reads DVKVTQSSRYLVKRTGEKVFLECVQDMDHENMFWYRQDPGLGLRLIYFSYDVKMKEKGDIPEGYSVSREKKERFSLILESASTNQTSMYLCASKSVSYEQYFGPGTRLTVT.